This paragraph covers one T cell receptor beta chain sequence. Its specificity is not known. The same CDR3 arises from other DNA sequences in this sample as well. CD8 cells regarded as naive lacked CD45RO, were positively chosen for CCR7, and omitted terminally differentiated effector memory CD45RA+ cells. Each sample came from a Caucasian adult donor living in Nashville, Tennessee. Germline assignment: CDR1 LNHDA and CDR2 SQIVND (reference sequence). The V end lost 1 base, the J end lost 1 base, and 5 bases lay between the germline ends. CDR3 length: 13 residues. This record comes from a study of shared clonotypes between healthy human individuals. Points from the study as a whole: The naive CD4 repertoires of a handful of donors were compared, and approximately 5% of clonotypes were shared. The generation probabilities recorded for non-shared clonotypes fell below those of clonotypes shared by all four donors.

Using immunoSEQ multiplex PCR, the repertoire was profiled, and TCRdb retains in-frame clones only, with some absent. The table lists around 1.9 million clones, approximately 92% of them singletons. The sequence came from a man between 18 and 35 years old in good health. Some clones in this sample may be carry-over from other donors' samples. The chain links TRBV19 to TRBJ2-7, with a tentative D call TRBD2 (5 bases). Sequencing was carried out using naive CD8+ T cells from PBMCs. This CDR3 is CASSIGESYEQYF. The CDR3 coding sequence is TGTGCCAGTAGTATAGGGGAGTCCTACGAGCAGTACTTC.